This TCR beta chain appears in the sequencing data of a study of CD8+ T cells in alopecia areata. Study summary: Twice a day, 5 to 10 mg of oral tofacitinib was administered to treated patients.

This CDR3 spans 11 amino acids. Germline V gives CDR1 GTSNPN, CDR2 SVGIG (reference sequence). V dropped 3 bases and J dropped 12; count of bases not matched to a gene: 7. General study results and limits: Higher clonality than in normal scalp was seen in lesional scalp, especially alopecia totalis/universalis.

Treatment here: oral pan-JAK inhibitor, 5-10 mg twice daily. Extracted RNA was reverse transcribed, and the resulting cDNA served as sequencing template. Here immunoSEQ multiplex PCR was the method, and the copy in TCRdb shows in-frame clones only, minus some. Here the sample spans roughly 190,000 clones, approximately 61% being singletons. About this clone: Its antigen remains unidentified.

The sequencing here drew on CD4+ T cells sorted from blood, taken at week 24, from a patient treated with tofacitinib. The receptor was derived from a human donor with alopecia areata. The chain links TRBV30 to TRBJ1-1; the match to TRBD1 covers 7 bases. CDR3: CAWSADRTPFF. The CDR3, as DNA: TGTGCCTGGAGCGCGGACAGGACGCCTTTCTTT.